A selection of T cell receptor beta chains follows, all from one sample in a study of blood T cell repertoires in COVID-19. Sequencing used immunoSEQ multiplex PCR; TCRdb keeps in-frame clones, though not all of them. The data hold approximately 180,000 clones, with 89% observed a single time. The sample was PBMCs or T cells enriched from blood (not recorded which). These receptor sequences come from a woman aged 35 to 49 with acute COVID-19. The CDR3 runs from the conserved cysteine through the conserved F or W. The D gene is left open where the match is weak. Only part of the rows carry a size: once, few, many, or a class if the clone is expanded.

j_gene: TRBJ2-2
v_gene: TRBV5-1
d_gene: -
len: 17
abundance: -
CDR3nt: TGCGCCAGCAGCTTGGCTAGAGTAAGCGCGAACACCGGGGAGCTGTTTTTT
CDR3aa: CASSLARVSANTGELFF

j_gene: TRBJ2-5
v_gene: TRBV27
d_gene: TRBD1
len: 13
abundance: -
CDR3nt: TGTGCCAGCGGGACAGGGCCCCAAGAGACCCAGTACTTC
CDR3aa: CASGTGPQETQYF

j_gene: TRBJ2-3
v_gene: TRBV6-5
d_gene: TRBD2
len: 15
abundance: -
CDR3nt: TGTGCCAGCAGTTATCGGAGGGAGGGGTTGGATACGCAGTATTTT
CDR3aa: CASSYRREGLDTQYF

j_gene: TRBJ1-6
v_gene: TRBV2
d_gene: TRBD1
len: 15
abundance: -
CDR3nt: TGTGCCAGCAGTCTACAGGGGGAGGCTAATTCACCCCTCCACTTT
CDR3aa: CASSLQGEANSPLHF

j_gene: TRBJ2-7
v_gene: TRBV13
d_gene: TRBD2
len: 15
abundance: -
CDR3nt: TGTGCCAGCAGCTCTTATAGCGGGAGAGACTACGAGCAGTACTTC
CDR3aa: CASSSYSGRDYEQYF

j_gene: TRBJ2-7
v_gene: TRBV3-1/TRBV3-2
d_gene: TRBD2
len: 16
abundance: -
CDR3nt: TGTGCCAGCAGCCAAGATTTGAGCGGGACCCCCTACGAGCAGTACTTC
CDR3aa: CASSQDLSGTPYEQYF

j_gene: TRBJ2-7
v_gene: TRBV11-2
d_gene: -
len: 16
abundance: -
CDR3nt: TGTGCCAGCAGCTCCCCCGGGACAATCCCTCCCTACGAGCAGTACTTC
CDR3aa: CASSSPGTIPPYEQYF

j_gene: TRBJ1-2
v_gene: TRBV2
d_gene: TRBD1
len: 16
abundance: once
CDR3nt: TGTGCCAGCAGTTCCGGGACAGGGGGCGCGAACTATGGCTACACCTTC
CDR3aa: CASSSGTGGANYGYTF

j_gene: TRBJ2-1
v_gene: TRBV5-1
d_gene: -
len: 13
abundance: once
CDR3nt: TGCGCCAGCAGCTTGGCCACTGGCAATGAGCAGTTCTTC
CDR3aa: CASSLATGNEQFF

j_gene: TRBJ1-6
v_gene: TRBV5-1
d_gene: -
len: 14
abundance: -
CDR3nt: TGCGCCAGCAGCTTTCAGGGTCACGATTCACCCCTCCACTTT
CDR3aa: CASSFQGHDSPLHF

j_gene: TRBJ2-1
v_gene: TRBV5-8
d_gene: TRBD2
len: 17
abundance: once
CDR3nt: TGTGCCAGCAGCTTGGCCCCGTCGGTAGCGGGCCTCAATGAGCAGTTCTTC
CDR3aa: CASSLAPSVAGLNEQFF

j_gene: TRBJ2-2
v_gene: TRBV11-3
d_gene: -
len: 17
abundance: -
CDR3nt: TGTGCCAGCAGCTTAGAGGGCCTGGGCGCGAACACCGGGGAGCTGTTTTTT
CDR3aa: CASSLEGLGANTGELFF

j_gene: TRBJ2-1
v_gene: TRBV5-4
d_gene: TRBD2
len: 17
abundance: -
CDR3nt: TGTGCCAGCAGCACGAGGGGTGGACTAGCGGGAGGGGCTAGGATGTTCTTC
CDR3aa: CASSTRGGLAGGARMFF

j_gene: TRBJ2-7
v_gene: TRBV6-5
d_gene: -
len: 14
abundance: -
CDR3nt: TGTGCCAGCAGCCGGGACGGGGGACGCCGGGAGCAGTACTTC
CDR3aa: CASSRDGGRREQYF

j_gene: TRBJ1-2
v_gene: TRBV7-2
d_gene: TRBD1
len: 15
abundance: -
CDR3nt: TGTGCCAGCAGTTTACAGGGGGCTGGTAACTATGGCTACACCTTC
CDR3aa: CASSLQGAGNYGYTF

j_gene: TRBJ2-7
v_gene: TRBV5-6
d_gene: TRBD2
len: 14
abundance: -
CDR3nt: TGTGCCAGCAGCCGACTAGCGGGAGAAAACGAGCAGTACTTC
CDR3aa: CASSRLAGENEQYF

j_gene: TRBJ1-5
v_gene: TRBV2
d_gene: TRBD1
len: 15
abundance: few
CDR3nt: TGTGCCAGCAGTGAGCAGGGGGCTCGCAATCAGCCCCAGCATTTT
CDR3aa: CASSEQGARNQPQHF

j_gene: TRBJ1-1
v_gene: TRBV6-5
d_gene: TRBD1
len: 14
abundance: -
CDR3nt: TGTGCCAGCAGCCGGACAGGATCGAACACTGAAGCTTTCTTT
CDR3aa: CASSRTGSNTEAFF

j_gene: TRBJ2-1
v_gene: TRBV21-1
d_gene: -
len: 14
abundance: -
CDR3nt: TGTGCCAACTCGACTAGCGGGAGGTTTAATGAGCAGTTCTTC
CDR3aa: CANSTSGRFNEQFF

j_gene: TRBJ1-1
v_gene: TRBV6-5
d_gene: TRBD1
len: 14
abundance: once
CDR3nt: TGTGCCAGCAGCCAGACAGGGGTTAGCACTGAAGCTTTCTTT
CDR3aa: CASSQTGVSTEAFF

j_gene: TRBJ2-7
v_gene: TRBV5-4
d_gene: TRBD2
len: 15
abundance: -
CDR3nt: TGTGCCAGCAGCGATCCTAGCGGGGGGCACTACGAGCAGTACTTC
CDR3aa: CASSDPSGGHYEQYF

j_gene: TRBJ2-7
v_gene: TRBV19
d_gene: TRBD1
len: 15
abundance: -
CDR3nt: TGTGCCAGTAGTACACAGGGGGAAGGGGCCTACGAGCAGTACTTC
CDR3aa: CASSTQGEGAYEQYF

j_gene: TRBJ1-2
v_gene: TRBV5-5
d_gene: -
len: 15
abundance: -
CDR3nt: TGTGCCAGCAGCTTGGATGGACAGCCATTCTATGGCTACACCTTC
CDR3aa: CASSLDGQPFYGYTF

j_gene: TRBJ2-1
v_gene: TRBV19
d_gene: TRBD2
len: 15
abundance: -
CDR3nt: TGTGCCAGTAGTGATCTAGCGGGGGGCTACAATGAGCAGTTCTTC
CDR3aa: CASSDLAGGYNEQFF

j_gene: TRBJ2-2
v_gene: TRBV7-2
d_gene: TRBD2
len: 16
abundance: -
CDR3nt: TGTGCCAGCAGCTCCTCGGGACTAGCGGCCACCGGGGAGCTGTTTTTT
CDR3aa: CASSSSGLAATGELFF

j_gene: TRBJ1-2
v_gene: TRBV25-1
d_gene: -
len: 13
abundance: -
CDR3nt: TGTGCCAGCAGTGAATTGACGGGTTATGGCTACACCTTC
CDR3aa: CASSELTGYGYTF

j_gene: TRBJ1-2
v_gene: TRBV7-9
d_gene: TRBD1
len: 14
abundance: few
CDR3nt: TGTGCCAGCAGCTCCGACAGGGGGCTGAGTGGCTACACCTTC
CDR3aa: CASSSDRGLSGYTF

j_gene: TRBJ1-1
v_gene: TRBV28
d_gene: -
len: 14
abundance: -
CDR3nt: TGTGCCAGCAGTTTAATAGGCGGGGGCACTGAAGCTTTCTTT
CDR3aa: CASSLIGGGTEAFF

j_gene: TRBJ2-2
v_gene: TRBV19
d_gene: TRBD2
len: 16
abundance: -
CDR3nt: TGTGCCAGTAGTACAAGGAAGAGCGGGGGCACCGGGGAGCTGTTTTTT
CDR3aa: CASSTRKSGGTGELFF

j_gene: TRBJ1-1
v_gene: TRBV28
d_gene: TRBD1
len: 15
abundance: once
CDR3nt: TGTGCCAGCAGTTTTCCCTACGGGACAGGTTCTGAAGCTTTCTTT
CDR3aa: CASSFPYGTGSEAFF

j_gene: TRBJ2-1
v_gene: TRBV18
d_gene: TRBD2
len: 15
abundance: -
CDR3nt: TGTGCCAGCTCACCAAGCAGCGGGAGTAAGAATGAGCAGTTCTTC
CDR3aa: CASSPSSGSKNEQFF

j_gene: TRBJ2-1
v_gene: TRBV2
d_gene: TRBD2
len: 14
abundance: -
CDR3nt: TGTGCCAGCAGTCCTAGCGGAACCTACAATGAGCAGTTCTTC
CDR3aa: CASSPSGTYNEQFF

j_gene: TRBJ2-2
v_gene: TRBV14
d_gene: TRBD2
len: 15
abundance: once
CDR3nt: TGTGCCAGCAGCCAGACTAGCGGAGTCACCGGGGAGCTGTTTTTT
CDR3aa: CASSQTSGVTGELFF

j_gene: TRBJ2-7
v_gene: TRBV4-1
d_gene: TRBD2
len: 17
abundance: once
CDR3nt: TGCGCCAGCAGCCTCGAGAAGGGGACTAGCGGGAGCCCCGAGCAGTACTTC
CDR3aa: CASSLEKGTSGSPEQYF

j_gene: TRBJ1-6
v_gene: TRBV5-1
d_gene: TRBD1
len: 15
abundance: -
CDR3nt: TGCGCCAGCAGCTTGTTGGACAGGGGGAATTCACCCCTCCACTTT
CDR3aa: CASSLLDRGNSPLHF

j_gene: TRBJ1-4
v_gene: TRBV2
d_gene: -
len: 14
abundance: -
CDR3nt: TGTGCCAGCAGGTTGGGCCCTGGAGGTGAAAAACTGTTTTTT
CDR3aa: CASRLGPGGEKLFF

j_gene: TRBJ2-3
v_gene: TRBV6-5
d_gene: -
len: 15
abundance: -
CDR3nt: TGTGCCAGCACCAACACCAGGTCTAGCACAGATACGCAGTATTTT
CDR3aa: CASTNTRSSTDTQYF

j_gene: TRBJ1-1
v_gene: TRBV6-1
d_gene: TRBD1
len: 15
abundance: -
CDR3nt: TGTGCCAGCAGTGAATCTAGGACAGGGAACACTGAAGCTTTCTTT
CDR3aa: CASSESRTGNTEAFF

j_gene: TRBJ1-6
v_gene: TRBV3-1/TRBV3-2
d_gene: -
len: 14
abundance: once
CDR3nt: TGTGCCAGCAGCCCTACAGGGCCGAATTCACCCCTCCACTTT
CDR3aa: CASSPTGPNSPLHF

j_gene: TRBJ1-1
v_gene: TRBV19
d_gene: -
len: 15
abundance: -
CDR3nt: TGTGCCAGTAGTGGGGGCGGTCTGGGGAACACTGAAGCTTTCTTT
CDR3aa: CASSGGGLGNTEAFF

j_gene: TRBJ1-2
v_gene: TRBV19
d_gene: -
len: 14
abundance: -
CDR3nt: TGTGCCAGTAGTATCGGAGTGCGGGACTATGGCTACACCTTC
CDR3aa: CASSIGVRDYGYTF